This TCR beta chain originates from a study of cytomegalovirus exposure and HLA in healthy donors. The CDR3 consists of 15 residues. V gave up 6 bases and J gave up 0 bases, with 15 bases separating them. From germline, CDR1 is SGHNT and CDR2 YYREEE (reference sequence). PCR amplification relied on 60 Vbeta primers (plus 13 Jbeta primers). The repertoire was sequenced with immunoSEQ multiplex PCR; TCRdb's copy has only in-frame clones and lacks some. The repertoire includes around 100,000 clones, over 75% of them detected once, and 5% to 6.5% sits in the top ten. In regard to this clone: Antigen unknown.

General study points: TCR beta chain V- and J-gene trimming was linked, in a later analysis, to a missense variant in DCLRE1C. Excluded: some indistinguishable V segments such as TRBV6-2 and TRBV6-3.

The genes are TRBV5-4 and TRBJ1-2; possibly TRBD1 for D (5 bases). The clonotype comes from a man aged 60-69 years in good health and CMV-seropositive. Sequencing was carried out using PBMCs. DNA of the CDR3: TGTGCCAGCACCCTGGTGGGGCTAGCTAACTATGGCTACACCTTC. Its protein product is CASTLVGLANYGYTF.